This entry lists 27 T cell receptor beta chains sequenced from one sample in a study of cytomegalovirus exposure and HLA in healthy donors (dated by TCRdb to the late 2010s). Libraries were prepared through the immunoSEQ multiplex PCR assay. Not all clones reach the TCRdb copy of this immuneACCESS table, which keeps in-frame sequences only. Checked studies attribute under half of the gap to unresolved V genes and leave the rest unexplained. For this sample there are around 120,000 clones; about 84% appear just once. Around 5% of the sample rests with the top ten. Sequences were obtained from PBMCs. These receptors came from a man younger than 35 in good health and CMV-seronegative.

The chain combines TRBV9 with TRBJ1-4, with a possible D match to TRBD1 (5 bases). V was shortened by 0 bases and J by 8 bases, with 14 bases between the two germline ends. The length of the CDR3 is 15 residues. Per the germline V gene, CDR1 is SGDLS and CDR2 is YYNGEE. In DNA, the CDR3 is TGTGCCAGCAGCGTAGTTGGGGCAGGGCAGGAAAAACTGTTTTTT. Translating it yields CASSVVGAGQEKLFF. The full variable domain, rest sourced from reference TRBV9 and TRBJ1-4, is DSGVTQTPKHLITATGQRVTLRCSPRSGDLSVYWYQQSLDQGLQFLIQYYNGEERAKGNILERFSAQQFPDLHSELNLSSLELGDSALYFCASSVVGAGQEKLFFGSGTQLSVL.

This clone was seen a single time. This chain connects TRBV28 to TRBJ2-6, with 9 positions matching TRBD1. CDR3 size: 19 residues. Germline CDR1 reads MDHEN; CDR2 reads SYDVKM. Losses at the gene ends were 5 bases for V and 0 bases for J; bases not matched to a gene: 11. The CDR3 protein is CASSLYAGTGSSGANVLTF. As DNA, the CDR3 is TGTGCCAGCAGTCTTTACGCCGGGACAGGGAGCTCTGGGGCCAACGTCCTGACTTTC.

The V call is TRBV5-1, the J call TRBJ2-7; 14 nucleotides match TRBD2. Germline loops: CDR1 SGHRS, CDR2 YFSETQ. This CDR3 has 16 residues. Trimming at V came to 2 bases and at J to 0 bases, leaving 1 base not matched to a gene. CDR3 region: CASSFGLAGGSYEQYF. CDR3 DNA sequence: TGCGCCAGCAGCTTCGGACTAGCGGGAGGCTCCTACGAGCAGTACTTC.

This clone was counted a single time. The chain uses TRBV29-1 and TRBJ1-1; the match to TRBD1 covers 9 bases. The CDR3 runs 18 residues. J gave up 3 bases and V 1 base, and 15 bases lay outside the gene matches. The germline V gene encodes CDR1 SQVTM and CDR2 ANQGSEA. The CDR3 region has the DNA TGCAGCGTTGAAGTCCGATCGACAGGGGGGGGAAGAGACACTGAAGCTTTCTTT. Translated: CSVEVRSTGGGRDTEAFF.

This chain connects TRBV30 to TRBJ1-2, with TRBD1 matching 8 bases. CDR3 size: 16 residues. J gave up 4 bases and V 4 bases, and 14 bases lay outside the gene matches. Germline-derived CDR1 and CDR2 are GTSNPN and SVGIG (reference sequence). CDR3 DNA sequence: TGTGCCTGGACCCGGGGAAGGACAGGGCGACTCTATGGCTACACCTTC. This gives the protein CAWTRGRTGRLYGYTF.

This clone was counted once. The gene calls are TRBV4-1 and TRBJ2-5; D call uncertain. The germline V gene encodes CDR1 MGHRA and CDR2 YSYEKL. The CDR3 extends over 15 amino acids. V lost 1 base and J 0 bases, leaving 9 bases between the germline ends. The DNA of the CDR3 is TGCGCCAGCAGCCAAGTAGTCAATTACCAAGAGACCCAGTACTTC. Protein product: CASSQVVNYQETQYF.

This clone was recorded once. This chain joins TRBV7-8 and TRBJ2-5; D call uncertain. Germline CDR1 and CDR2: SGHVS and FQNEAQ. The length of the CDR3 is 12 residues. V was shortened by 5 bases and J by 5 bases, with 9 bases between the two germline ends. The CDR3 reads CASSPLLETQYF. The DNA of the CDR3 is TGTGCCAGCAGCCCTTTATTGGAGACCCAGTACTTC.

The rearrangement uses TRBV27 and TRBJ1-6; no reliable D call. V was shortened by 0 bases and J by 0 bases, with 3 bases between the two germline ends. CDR1 and CDR2 (germline): MNHEY, SMNVEV (reference sequence). This CDR3 is built from 15 residues. In DNA, the CDR3 is TGTGCCAGCAGTTTATCGAGCTCCTATAATTCACCCCTCCACTTT. Translation gives CASSLSSSYNSPLHF.

The CDR3 nucleotides read TGCGCCAGCAGCCAAGATCGTGTGATGACTAGCGGGAGCTCCTACAATGAGCAGTTCTTC. Protein: CASSQDRVMTSGSSYNEQFF. The chain uses TRBV4-1 and TRBJ2-1; 12 nucleotides agree with TRBD2. Germline V gene data show CDR1 as MGHRA and CDR2 as YSYEKL. Trimming cost V 0 bases and J 0 bases; bases outside gene matches: 9. There are 20 residues in the CDR3.

The chain employs TRBV6-5 and TRBJ1-5; TRBD1 matches at 9 bases. This CDR3 spans 16 amino acids. The germline CDR1 and CDR2 sequences are MNHEY and SVGAGI. V was pared by 4 bases and J by 7 bases, with 11 bases of the junction left unmatched. Here the CDR3 reads CASSSLQTGGSQPQHF. CDR3 in DNA: TGTGCCAGCAGTTCCCTACAAACAGGGGGCAGCCAGCCCCAGCATTTT.

The rearrangement links TRBV14 to TRBJ2-4; no definite D call. Trimming cost V 1 base and J 0 bases, with 10 bases left between them. Per germline, CDR1 SGHDN and CDR2 FVKESK. CDR3 size: 16 residues. As DNA, the CDR3 is TGTGCCAGCAGCCAAGCGCTAGACCTAGCCAAAAACATTCAGTACTTC. Translation gives CASSQALDLAKNIQYF.

This clone has only a few counts. The chain links TRBV6-4 to TRBJ2-4, with TRBD2 identical over 9 bases. Germline V gene sequence: CDR1 MRHNA, CDR2 SNTAGT. The CDR3 contains 15 residues. The trim removed 3 bases at V and 5 bases at J, leaving 5 bases unmatched. The CDR3, as DNA: TGTGCCAGCAGTGAGGGTAGCGGGGGCGAAAACATTCAGTACTTC. Protein: CASSEGSGGENIQYF.

This chain joins TRBV28 and TRBJ1-3; 9 bases fit TRBD1. Trimming at V came to 2 bases and at J to 4 bases, leaving 3 bases not matched to a gene. The CDR3 totals 15 residues. Looked up from germline, CDR1 is MDHEN and CDR2 is SYDVKM. The CDR3 DNA follows: TGTGCCAGCAGTTTAGGGACAGGGCTCGGAAACACCATATATTTT. Amino acid sequence: CASSLGTGLGNTIYF. Supplemented by reference TRBV28 and TRBJ1-3, the full variable domain reads DVKVTQSSRYLVKRTGEKVFLECVQDMDHENMFWYRQDPGLGLRLIYFSYDVKMKEKGDIPEGYSVSREKKERFSLILESASTNQTSMYLCASSLGTGLGNTIYFGEGSWLTVV.

The V gene is TRBV11-3, the J gene TRBJ1-1, with D tentatively TRBD1 (5 bases). Trimming cost V 5 bases and J 4 bases, with 11 bases left between them. The CDR3 has 13 residues. Germline V gene sequence: CDR1 SGHNT, CDR2 YENEEA. The CDR3 spells CASSPPGGTEAFF. The CDR3 nucleotides read TGTGCCAGCAGCCCCCCCGGGGGCACTGAAGCTTTCTTT. The full variable domain, completed using reference TRBV11-3 and TRBJ1-1, is EAGVVQSPRYKIIEKKQPVAFWCNPISGHNTLYWYLQNLGQGPELLIRYENEEAVDDSQLPKDRFSAERLKGVDSTLKIQPAELGDSAVYLCASSPPGGTEAFFGQGTRLTVV.

The V gene is TRBV6-6, the J gene TRBJ2-7, with no clear D. Between the trimmed V and J ends, which lost 4 bases and 0 bases, there was a span of 4 bases. In germline, CDR1 is MNHNY, CDR2 SVGAGI (reference sequence). The CDR3 covers 12 residues. The CDR3 sequence: CASSSVSYEQYF. CDR3 nucleotide sequence: TGTGCCAGCAGTTCCGTCTCCTACGAGCAGTACTTC.

J is TRBJ2-2 and V is TRBV30, with TRBD1 identical over 8 bases. The CDR3 extends over 20 amino acids. The V gene's germline CDR1 is GTSNPN and CDR2 SVGIG (reference sequence). With 5 bases clipped from V and 0 bases from J, the junction kept 20 bases outside the gene matches. The CDR3 loop is CAWANVRIGTGLANTGELFF. The CDR3 region has the DNA TGTGCCTGGGCTAACGTAAGAATCGGGACAGGCCTCGCGAACACCGGGGAGCTGTTTTTT.

The rearrangement uses TRBV18 and TRBJ1-1; TRBD1 agrees at 10 bases. CDR3 size: 15 residues. V was pared by 3 bases and J by 5 bases, with 6 bases of the junction left unmatched. CDR1 is KGHSH, CDR2 LQKENI, per germline. As DNA, the CDR3 is TGTGCCAGCTCACCCGAGACAGGGGGCATGACTGAAGCTTTCTTT. It specifies CASSPETGGMTEAFF. Variable domain in full (rest from reference TRBV18 and TRBJ1-1): NAGVMQNPRHLVRRRGQEARLRCSPMKGHSHVYWYRQLPEEGLKFMVYLQKENIIDESGMPKERFSAEFPKEGPSILRIQQVVRGDSAAYFCASSPETGGMTEAFFGQGTRLTVV.

The V gene is TRBV28, the J gene TRBJ1-2; 9 bases line up with TRBD1. V was clipped by 6 bases and J by 6 bases; unmatched bases: 11. Germline CDR1 and CDR2: MDHEN and SYDVKM. This CDR3 has 15 amino acids. In nucleotides, the CDR3 is TGTGCCAGCAGAGAACGGACAGGGGATAGGAATGGCTACACCTTC. This codes for CASRERTGDRNGYTF.

The rearrangement links TRBV14 to TRBJ1-2; D is undetermined. The length of the CDR3 is 11 residues. Germline-derived CDR1 and CDR2 are SGHDN and FVKESK. V was clipped by 0 bases and J by 8 bases, with 4 bases between them. The chain's CDR3 is CASSQDIGYTF. CDR3 sequence (DNA): TGTGCCAGCAGCCAAGATATCGGCTACACCTTC.

The V call is TRBV28, the J call TRBJ1-5; 10 positions agree with TRBD1. Germline CDR1 reads MDHEN; CDR2 reads SYDVKM. The CDR3 contains 17 residues. V lost 6 bases, J lost 5 bases, and 13 bases stayed unmatched. The CDR3 here is CASRQNRDRGIDQPQHF. The CDR3 coding sequence is TGTGCCAGCAGACAAAACCGGGACAGGGGAATTGATCAGCCCCAGCATTTT.

CDR3 bases: TGTGCCTGTCTCTCTGGGGGGGGGAACACAGATACGCAGTATTTT. Translation: CACLSGGGNTDTQYF. The chain links TRBV30 to TRBJ2-3; TRBD2 matches at 7 bases. V trimming: 6 bases; J trimming: 2 bases; junction bases outside the gene matches: 11. CDR1 and CDR2 from the germline V gene are GTSNPN and SVGIG (reference sequence). This CDR3 region has 15 residues.

This clone has just one count. The chain recombines TRBV19 with TRBJ2-2; tentatively, D is TRBD1 (5 bases). Trimming pared 7 bases from V and 3 bases from J, leaving 18 bases between. Looked up from germline, CDR1 is LNHDA and CDR2 is SQIVND (reference sequence). The length of the CDR3 is 16 residues. Written as DNA, the CDR3 is TGTGCCAGTAAAGTCTTCGGTGACAGTTACACCGGGGAGCTGTTTTTT. Its protein is CASKVFGDSYTGELFF.

The rearrangement uses TRBV29-1 and TRBJ2-1; 7 positions agree with TRBD2. This CDR3 contains 15 residues. The J segment lost 4 bases and the V segment lost 5 bases, leaving 11 bases of the junction unmatched. Per germline, CDR1 SQVTM and CDR2 ANQGSEA. The DNA for the CDR3 is TGCAGCGTTCCAAAGACTAGCCAACTTTACAATGAGCAGTTCTTC. This sequence encodes CSVPKTSQLYNEQFF.

The rearrangement joins TRBV19 to TRBJ1-2; 9 bases agree with TRBD1. V shed 8 bases and J 8 bases; nucleotides not matched to a gene: 9. Germline V lookup: CDR1 LNHDA, CDR2 SQIVND (reference sequence). CDR3 length: 13 amino acids. CDR3 region: CASFWDRATGYTF. The DNA for the CDR3 is TGTGCCAGTTTTTGGGACAGGGCAACGGGCTACACCTTC.

The J gene is TRBJ2-5, the V gene TRBV5-1; 10 positions match TRBD2. This CDR3 region has 15 residues. Germline V gene data show CDR1 as SGHRS and CDR2 as YFSETQ. Germline trimming cut 3 bases from V and 5 bases from J; bases unmatched to any gene: 7. The DNA of the CDR3 is TGCGCCAGCAGCTCCATAGCGGGGGGTAGGGAGACCCAGTACTTC. Protein sequence: CASSSIAGGRETQYF. Complete variable domain (other parts from reference TRBV5-1 and TRBJ2-5): KAGVTQTPRYLIKTRGQQVTLSCSPISGHRSVSWYQQTPGQGLQFLFEYFSETQRNKGNFPGRFSGRQFSNSRSEMNVSTLELGDSALYLCASSSIAGGRETQYFGPGTRLLVL.

The chain is built from TRBV30 and TRBJ2-7; 7 nucleotides agree with TRBD2. This CDR3 has 14 residues. Germline values: CDR1 GTSNPN, CDR2 SVGIG (reference sequence). Trimming cost V 5 bases and J 3 bases; bases outside gene matches: 10. CDR3 loop: CAWVRPGGFYEQYF. The DNA for the CDR3 is TGTGCCTGGGTTCGGCCGGGGGGATTCTACGAGCAGTACTTC.

This chain joins TRBV5-6 and TRBJ2-7; 13 bases fit TRBD2. The CDR3 is made up of 16 amino acids. The germline V gene has CDR1 SGHDT and CDR2 YYEEEE. V shed 1 base, J shed 11 bases, and the junction held 12 bases outside the gene matches. CDR3 region: CASSLWPGLAGVSKYF. Written as DNA, the CDR3 is TGTGCCAGCAGCTTGTGGCCCGGACTAGCGGGAGTTTCGAAGTACTTC.